The rows below give T cell receptor beta chains drawn from one sample of a study of cytomegalovirus exposure and HLA in healthy donors. Generated by immunoSEQ multiplex PCR, the TCRdb table keeps only in-frame clones and is missing some. The data contain about 84,000 clones, roughly 78% of them seen just once; the ten biggest clones take up 2.5%. Sequencing was carried out using PBMCs. The receptors were sampled from a male donor in good health and CMV-seropositive. The CDR3 runs from the conserved cysteine through the conserved F or W. D genes are given only for firm matches. Only some rows state a clone size, as once, few, many or a class for expanded clones.

V	D	J	size	CDR3	DNA
TRBV9	-	TRBJ1-1	-	CASSDILQGMASF	TGTGCCAGCAGCGATATTTTACAGGGTATGGCTTCTTTT
TRBV7-2	-	TRBJ1-2	-	CASSRPGTGYTF	TGTGCCAGCAGCCGACCGGGTACTGGCTACACCTTC
TRBV5-1	-	TRBJ2-1	-	CASKTISYNEQFF	TGCGCCAGCAAGACTATCTCCTACAATGAGCAGTTCTTC
TRBV7-9	TRBD2	TRBJ2-5	-	CASSSGLAGQETQYF	TGTGCCAGCAGCTCCGGACTAGCAGGGCAAGAGACCCAGTACTTC
TRBV5-4	-	TRBJ2-2	-	CASSFRSALKTGELFF	TGTGCCAGCAGCTTTAGAAGCGCCTTAAAGACCGGGGAGCTGTTTTTT
TRBV5-6	-	TRBJ2-3	-	CASSLVRDTDTQYF	TGTGCCAGCAGCTTGGTGAGAGACACAGATACGCAGTATTTT
TRBV6-5	-	TRBJ2-3	-	CASSYRPQTGTQYF	TGTGCCAGCAGTTACCGGCCGCAAACAGGAACGCAGTATTTT
TRBV5-4	-	TRBJ2-7	-	CASRQRFSYEQYF	TGTGCCAGCAGACAGCGGTTCTCCTACGAGCAGTACTTC
TRBV5-4	-	TRBJ2-7	-	CASSLIGQSYEQYF	TGTGCCAGCAGCTTGATTGGACAGTCCTACGAGCAGTACTTC
TRBV5-1	-	TRBJ2-1	once	CASSRTGDYNEQFF	TGCGCCAGCAGCCGGACCGGGGACTACAATGAGCAGTTCTTC
TRBV29-1	TRBD1	TRBJ2-7	few	CSAWGQGESYEQYF	TGCAGCGCATGGGGCCAGGGGGAATCCTACGAGCAGTACTTC
TRBV28	TRBD1	TRBJ1-2	once	CASTRTGQAHGYTF	TGTGCCAGCACCCGGACAGGGCAAGCCCACGGCTACACCTTC
TRBV7-9	-	TRBJ2-1	-	CASSGAVGSSYNEQFF	TGTGCCAGCAGCGGAGCGGTGGGGAGCTCCTACAATGAGCAGTTCTTC